Given below is one T cell receptor beta chain in context. What it recognizes is unknown. Deep-level running was used for the assay. Profiled with immunoSEQ multiplex PCR; TCRdb holds only in-frame clones, not every one. The sample shows roughly 2,000,000 clones, about 95% of them seen only once. Selected positively for CCR7 and CD45RO-negative, naive CD8 cells excluded terminally differentiated effector memory CD45RA+ cells. The sample belongs to a study of shared clonotypes between healthy human individuals. With 1 base clipped from V and 9 bases from J, the junction kept 14 bases outside the gene matches. From germline, CDR1 is LGHNA and CDR2 YNFKEQ. The length of the CDR3 is 17 residues. Study-wide findings and caveats: An expected dependence of interdonor clonotype sharing on sequencing depth was noted. Naive subsets typically showed greater estimated richness than memory subsets.

This TCR was sampled from a man between 18 and 35 years old in good health. The specimen sequenced was naive CD8+ T cells sorted from blood. The chain has TRBV4-2 and TRBJ2-1, with TRBD2 matching over 8 bases. The CDR3 DNA reads TGTGCCAGCAGCCAAGGGGCAGCGGGGGCCTCTGGCGGTGAGCAGTTCTTC. Its translation is CASSQGAAGASGGEQFF.